This entry is about one T cell receptor (beta chain). Primers: 60 Vbeta forward and 13 Jbeta reverse. In the authors' workflow: The count from a later analysis was roughly 80 million unique TCR beta chains, about 10 million of them shared. Repertoires were generated with immunoSEQ multiplex PCR, while TCRdb's copy carries only in-frame clones and drops some. D and trimming come from the DNA, and the V and J calls and clone size come from that table. The table lists 180,000 or so clones, about four fifths of them singletons. This sample is part of a study of cytomegalovirus exposure and HLA in healthy donors. Donors had nominal health at sampling but likely had unrecorded immune exposures. V shed 5 bases and J 0 bases; nucleotides not matched to a gene: 4. The CDR3 is 17 amino acids. Germline loops: CDR1 SGHTA, CDR2 FQGNSA.

Material for sequencing was PBMCs. The chain carries TRBV7-2 and TRBJ2-2; 12 bases are shared with TRBD2. The source is a boy aged 2 to 9 in good health and CMV-seronegative. This chain's CDR3 is CASSPRTSGANTGELFF. DNA for the CDR3: TGTGCCAGCAGCCCTAGGACTAGCGGGGCGAACACCGGGGAGCTGTTTTTT.